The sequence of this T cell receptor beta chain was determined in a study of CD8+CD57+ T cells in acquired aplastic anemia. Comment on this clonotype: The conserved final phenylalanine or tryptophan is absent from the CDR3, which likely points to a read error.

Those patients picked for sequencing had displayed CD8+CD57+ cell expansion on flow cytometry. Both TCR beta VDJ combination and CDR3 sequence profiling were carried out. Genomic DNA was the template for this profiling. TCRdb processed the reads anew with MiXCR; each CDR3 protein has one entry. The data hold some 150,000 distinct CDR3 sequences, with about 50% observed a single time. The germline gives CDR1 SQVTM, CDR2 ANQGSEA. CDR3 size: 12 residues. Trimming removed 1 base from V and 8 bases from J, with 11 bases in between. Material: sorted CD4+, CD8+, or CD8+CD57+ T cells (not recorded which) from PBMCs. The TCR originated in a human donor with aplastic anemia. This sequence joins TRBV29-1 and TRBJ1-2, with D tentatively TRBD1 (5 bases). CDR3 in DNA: TGCAGCGTTGAAGTCGGGGGGGAAGGCTACACCTCC. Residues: CSVEVGGEGYTS.